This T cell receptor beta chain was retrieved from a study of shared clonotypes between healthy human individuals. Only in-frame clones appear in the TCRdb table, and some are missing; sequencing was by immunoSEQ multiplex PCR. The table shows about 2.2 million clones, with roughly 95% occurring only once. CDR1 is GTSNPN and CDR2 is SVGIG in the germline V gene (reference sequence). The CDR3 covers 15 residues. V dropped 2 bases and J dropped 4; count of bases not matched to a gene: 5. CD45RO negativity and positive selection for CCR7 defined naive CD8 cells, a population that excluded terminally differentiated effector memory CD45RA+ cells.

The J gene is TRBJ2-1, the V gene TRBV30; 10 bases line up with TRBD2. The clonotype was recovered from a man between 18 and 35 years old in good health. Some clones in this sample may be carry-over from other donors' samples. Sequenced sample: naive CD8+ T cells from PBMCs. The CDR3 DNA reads TGTGCCTGGAGTCCGGCTAGCGGGAGTTACAATGAGCAGTTCTTC. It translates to CAWSPASGSYNEQFF.